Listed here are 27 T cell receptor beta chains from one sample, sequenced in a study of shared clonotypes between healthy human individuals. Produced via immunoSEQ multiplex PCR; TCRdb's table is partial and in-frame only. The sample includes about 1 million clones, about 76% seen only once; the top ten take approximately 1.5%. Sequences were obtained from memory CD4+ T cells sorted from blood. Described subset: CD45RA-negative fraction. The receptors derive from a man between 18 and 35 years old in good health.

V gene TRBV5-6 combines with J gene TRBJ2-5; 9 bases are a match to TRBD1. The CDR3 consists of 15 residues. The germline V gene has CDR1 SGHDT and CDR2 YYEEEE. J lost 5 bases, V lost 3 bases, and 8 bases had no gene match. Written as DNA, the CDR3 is TGTGCCAGCAGCTCCGGGACAGGGCTGGGGGAGACCCAGTACTTC. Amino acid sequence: CASSSGTGLGETQYF.

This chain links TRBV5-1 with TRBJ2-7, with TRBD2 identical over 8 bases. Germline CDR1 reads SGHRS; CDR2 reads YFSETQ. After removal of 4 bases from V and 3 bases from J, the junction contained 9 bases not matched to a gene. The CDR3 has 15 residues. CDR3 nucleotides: TGCGCCAGCAGCCCTACTAGCGGTGTTCACTACGAGCAGTACTTC. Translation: CASSPTSGVHYEQYF.

The CDR3 region is CASSIDSGKPIEQYF. CDR3 DNA sequence: TGTGCCAGTAGTATAGATTCAGGGAAACCAATCGAGCAGTACTTC. The chain joins TRBV19 to TRBJ2-7; TRBD1 is a possible D gene (5 bases). Germline lookup yields CDR1 LNHDA and CDR2 SQIVND (reference sequence). The CDR3 length is 15 residues. Trimming shortened V by 0 bases and J by 6 bases, and 15 bases separated the two germline ends.

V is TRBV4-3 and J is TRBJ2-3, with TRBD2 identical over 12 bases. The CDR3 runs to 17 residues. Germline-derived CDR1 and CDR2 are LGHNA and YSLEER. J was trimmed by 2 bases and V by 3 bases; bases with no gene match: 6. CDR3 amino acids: CASSQGRTSGVTDTQYF. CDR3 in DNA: TGCGCCAGCAGCCAGGGTAGGACTAGCGGGGTCACAGATACGCAGTATTTT.

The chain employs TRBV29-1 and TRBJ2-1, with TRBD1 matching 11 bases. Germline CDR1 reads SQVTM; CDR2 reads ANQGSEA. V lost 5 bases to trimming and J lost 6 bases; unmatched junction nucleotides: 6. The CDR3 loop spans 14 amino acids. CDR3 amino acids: CSVRAGTGGNEQFF. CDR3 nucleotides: TGCAGCGTTAGGGCCGGGACAGGGGGCAATGAGCAGTTCTTC.

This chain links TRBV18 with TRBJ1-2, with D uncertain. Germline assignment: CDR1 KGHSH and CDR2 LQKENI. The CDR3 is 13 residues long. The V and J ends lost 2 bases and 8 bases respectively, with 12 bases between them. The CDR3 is CASSPEVRLGYTF. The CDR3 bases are TGTGCCAGCTCACCAGAGGTCCGGCTAGGCTACACCTTC. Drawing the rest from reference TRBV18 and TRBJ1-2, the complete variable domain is NAGVMQNPRHLVRRRGQEARLRCSPMKGHSHVYWYRQLPEEGLKFMVYLQKENIIDESGMPKERFSAEFPKEGPSILRIQQVVRGDSAAYFCASSPEVRLGYTFGSGTRLTVV.

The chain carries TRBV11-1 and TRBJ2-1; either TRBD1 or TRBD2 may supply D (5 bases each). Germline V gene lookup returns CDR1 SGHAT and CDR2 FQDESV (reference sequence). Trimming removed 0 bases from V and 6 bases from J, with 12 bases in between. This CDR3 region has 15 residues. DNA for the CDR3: TGTGCCAGCAGCTTAGCGGGGACCGATTTCAATGAGCAGTTCTTC. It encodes CASSLAGTDFNEQFF.

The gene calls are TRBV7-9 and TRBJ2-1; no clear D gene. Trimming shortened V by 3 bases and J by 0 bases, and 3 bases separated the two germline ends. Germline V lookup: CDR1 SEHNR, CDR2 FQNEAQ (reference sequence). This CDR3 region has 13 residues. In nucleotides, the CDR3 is TGTGCCAGCAGCTTCCCCTCCTACAATGAGCAGTTCTTC. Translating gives CASSFPSYNEQFF.

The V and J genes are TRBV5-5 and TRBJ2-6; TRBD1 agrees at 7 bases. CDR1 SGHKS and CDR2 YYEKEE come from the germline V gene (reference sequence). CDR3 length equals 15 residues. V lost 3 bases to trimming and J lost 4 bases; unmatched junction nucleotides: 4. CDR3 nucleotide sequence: TGTGCCAGCAGCTCTGACAGGGCCGGGGCCAACGTCCTGACTTTC. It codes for CASSSDRAGANVLTF.

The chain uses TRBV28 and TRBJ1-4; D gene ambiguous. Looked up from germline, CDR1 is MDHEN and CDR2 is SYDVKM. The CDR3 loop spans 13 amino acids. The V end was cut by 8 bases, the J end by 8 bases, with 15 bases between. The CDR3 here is CASGTPAKEKLFF. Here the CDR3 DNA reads TGTGCCAGCGGAACACCGGCCAAAGAAAAACTGTTTTTT.

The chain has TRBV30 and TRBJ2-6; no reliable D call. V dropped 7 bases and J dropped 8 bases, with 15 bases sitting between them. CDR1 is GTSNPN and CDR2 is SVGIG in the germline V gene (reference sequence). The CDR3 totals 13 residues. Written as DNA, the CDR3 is TGTGCCTCCACCTTTGGAATTACCAACGTCCTGACTTTC. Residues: CASTFGITNVLTF.

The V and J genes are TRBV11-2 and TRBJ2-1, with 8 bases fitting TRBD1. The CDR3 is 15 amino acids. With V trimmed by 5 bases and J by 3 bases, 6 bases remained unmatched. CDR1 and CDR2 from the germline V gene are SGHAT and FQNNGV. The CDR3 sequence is CASSHQDRDYNEQFF. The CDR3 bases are TGTGCCAGCAGCCACCAGGACAGGGACTACAATGAGCAGTTCTTC.

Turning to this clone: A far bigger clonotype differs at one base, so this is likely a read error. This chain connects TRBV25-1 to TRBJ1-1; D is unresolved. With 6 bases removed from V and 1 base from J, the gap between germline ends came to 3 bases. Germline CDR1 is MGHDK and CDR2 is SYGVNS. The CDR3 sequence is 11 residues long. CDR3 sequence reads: CASSQNTEAFF. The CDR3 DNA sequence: TGTGCCAGCAGCCAGAACACTGAAGCTTTCTTT. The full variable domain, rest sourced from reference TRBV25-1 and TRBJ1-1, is EADIYQTPRYLVIGTGKKITLECSQTMGHDKMYWYQQDPGMELHLIHYSYGVNSTEKGDLSSESTVSRIRTEHFPLTLESARPSHTSQYLCASSQNTEAFFGQGTRLTVV.

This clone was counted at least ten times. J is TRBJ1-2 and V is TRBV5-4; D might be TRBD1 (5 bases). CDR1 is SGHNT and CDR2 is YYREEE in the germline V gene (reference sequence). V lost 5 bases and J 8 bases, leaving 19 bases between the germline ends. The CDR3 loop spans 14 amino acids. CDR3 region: CASRGGGGMGGYTF. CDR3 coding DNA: TGTGCCAGCAGGGGGGGTGGCGGAATGGGCGGCTACACCTTC.

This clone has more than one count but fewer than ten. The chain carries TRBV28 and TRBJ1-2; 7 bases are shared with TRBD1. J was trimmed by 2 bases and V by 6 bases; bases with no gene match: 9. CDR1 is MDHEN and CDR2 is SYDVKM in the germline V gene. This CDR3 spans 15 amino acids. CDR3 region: CASRQSGGVNYGYTF. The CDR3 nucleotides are TGTGCCAGCAGACAATCAGGGGGAGTAAACTATGGCTACACCTTC.

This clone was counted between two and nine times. The CDR3 is CASRPGQIFYEQYF. CDR3 nucleotide sequence: TGTGCCAGCAGACCCGGACAGATTTTCTACGAGCAGTACTTC. V is TRBV6-5 and J is TRBJ2-7; TRBD1 might be the D (6 bases). The length of the CDR3 is 14 residues. The V end lost 6 bases, the J end lost 3 bases, and 15 bases lay between the germline ends. CDR1 MNHEY and CDR2 SVGAGI come from the germline V gene.

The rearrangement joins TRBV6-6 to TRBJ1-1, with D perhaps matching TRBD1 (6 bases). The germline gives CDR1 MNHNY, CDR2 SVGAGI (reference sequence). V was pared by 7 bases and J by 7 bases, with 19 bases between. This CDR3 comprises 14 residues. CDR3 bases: TGTGCCAGCAACACATACTCGAACAGGGATGAAGCTTTCTTT. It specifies CASNTYSNRDEAFF.

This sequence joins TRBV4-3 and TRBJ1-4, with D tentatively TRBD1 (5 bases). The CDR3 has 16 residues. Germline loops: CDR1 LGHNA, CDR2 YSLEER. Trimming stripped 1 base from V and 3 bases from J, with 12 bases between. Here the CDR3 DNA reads TGCGCCAGCAGCCAAGGGGCAGGGTCGGCTAATGAAAAACTGTTTTTT. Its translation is CASSQGAGSANEKLFF.

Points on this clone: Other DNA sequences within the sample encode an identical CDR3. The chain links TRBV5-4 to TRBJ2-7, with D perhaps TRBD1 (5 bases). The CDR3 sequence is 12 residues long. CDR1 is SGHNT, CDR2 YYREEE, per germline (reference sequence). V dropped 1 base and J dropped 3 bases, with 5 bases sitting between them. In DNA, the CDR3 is TGTGCCAGCAGCTTGCAGGGCTACGAGCAGTACTTC. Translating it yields CASSLQGYEQYF.

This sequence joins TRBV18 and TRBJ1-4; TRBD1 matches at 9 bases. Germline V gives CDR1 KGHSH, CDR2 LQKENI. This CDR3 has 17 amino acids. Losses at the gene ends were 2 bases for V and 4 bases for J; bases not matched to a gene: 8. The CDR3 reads CASSPTTGGKINEKLFF. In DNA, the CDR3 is TGTGCCAGCTCACCAACCACAGGGGGCAAGATTAATGAAAAACTGTTTTTT.

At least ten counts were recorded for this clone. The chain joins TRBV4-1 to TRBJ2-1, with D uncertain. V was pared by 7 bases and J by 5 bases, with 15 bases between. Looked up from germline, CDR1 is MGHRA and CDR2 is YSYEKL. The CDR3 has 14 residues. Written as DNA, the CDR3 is TGCGCCAGCACCCAGTTGGGCCAGAACAATGAGCAGTTCTTC. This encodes CASTQLGQNNEQFF.

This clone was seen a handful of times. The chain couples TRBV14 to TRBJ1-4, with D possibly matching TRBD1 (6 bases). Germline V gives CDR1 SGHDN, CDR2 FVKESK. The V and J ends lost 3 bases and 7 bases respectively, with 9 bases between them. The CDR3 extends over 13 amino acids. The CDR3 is CASSQVRGEKLFF. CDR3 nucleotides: TGTGCCAGCAGCCAGGTCAGGGGTGAAAAACTGTTTTTT. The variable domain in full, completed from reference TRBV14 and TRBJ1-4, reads EAGVTQFPSHSVIEKGQTVTLRCDPISGHDNLYWYRRVMGKEIKFLLHFVKESKQDESGMPNNRFLAERTGGTYSTLKVQPAELEDSGVYFCASSQVRGEKLFFGSGTQLSVL.

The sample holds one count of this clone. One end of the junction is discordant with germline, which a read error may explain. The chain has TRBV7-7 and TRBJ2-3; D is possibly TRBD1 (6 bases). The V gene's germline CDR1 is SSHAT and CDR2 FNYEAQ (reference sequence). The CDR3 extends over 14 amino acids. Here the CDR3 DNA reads TGTGCTAGCAGCAGGGGCAGGGAAGGAGATACGCAGTATTTT. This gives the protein CASSRGREGDTQYF.

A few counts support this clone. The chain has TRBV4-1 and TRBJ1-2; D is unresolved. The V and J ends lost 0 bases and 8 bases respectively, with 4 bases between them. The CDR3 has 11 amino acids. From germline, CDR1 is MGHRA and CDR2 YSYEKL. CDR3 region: CASSQEEGYTF. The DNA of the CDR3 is TGCGCCAGCAGCCAAGAGGAGGGCTACACCTTC.

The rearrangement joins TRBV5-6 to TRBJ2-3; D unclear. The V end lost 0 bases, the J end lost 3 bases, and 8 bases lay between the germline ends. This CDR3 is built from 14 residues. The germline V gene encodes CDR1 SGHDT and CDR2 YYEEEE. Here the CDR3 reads CASSLVHTTDTQYF. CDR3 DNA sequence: TGTGCCAGCAGCTTGGTTCACACAACAGATACGCAGTATTTT. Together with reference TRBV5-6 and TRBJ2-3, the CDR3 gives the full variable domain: DAGVTQSPTHLIKTRGQQVTLRCSPKSGHDTVSWYQQALGQGPQFIFQYYEEEERQRGNFPDRFSGHQFPNYSSELNVNALLLGDSALYLCASSLVHTTDTQYFGPGTRLTVL.

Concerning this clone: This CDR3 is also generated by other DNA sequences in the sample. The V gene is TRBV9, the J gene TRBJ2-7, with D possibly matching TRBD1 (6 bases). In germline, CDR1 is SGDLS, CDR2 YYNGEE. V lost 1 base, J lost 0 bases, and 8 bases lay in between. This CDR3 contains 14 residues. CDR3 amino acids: CASSVQGSSYEQYF. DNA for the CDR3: TGTGCCAGCAGCGTACAGGGGTCCTCCTACGAGCAGTACTTC.

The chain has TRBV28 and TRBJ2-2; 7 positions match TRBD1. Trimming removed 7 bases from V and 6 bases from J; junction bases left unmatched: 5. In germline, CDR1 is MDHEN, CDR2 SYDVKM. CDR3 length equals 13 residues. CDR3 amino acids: CASTTQGSGELFF. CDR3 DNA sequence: TGTGCCAGCACCACACAGGGGTCCGGGGAGCTGTTTTTT.